Below, one TCR beta chain is given with its context. As yet, its antigen is unknown. Germline V gene sequence: CDR1 GTSNPN, CDR2 SVGIG (reference sequence). The CDR3 spans 11 residues. Trimming removed 1 base from V and 5 bases from J, with 5 bases in between. The data are from a study of cytomegalovirus exposure and HLA in healthy donors. Study-wide findings and caveats: Exclusion as indistinguishable affected some V segments, including TRBV6-2 and TRBV6-3. The classifier reportedly diagnosed cytomegalovirus status with high sensitivity and specificity. It was around 160 TCR beta chains that were listed as cytomegalovirus-associated.

The PCR made use of 60 Vbeta and 13 Jbeta primers. Here immunoSEQ multiplex PCR was the method, and the copy in TCRdb shows in-frame clones only, minus some. The top ten clones hold around 3% of a sample with roughly 140,000 clones, 55% to 70% of them seen once. The V and J genes are TRBV30 and TRBJ1-2; D is ambiguous. This receptor was identified in a woman aged 25 to 39 in good health and CMV-seropositive. Sample: PBMCs. The CDR3 DNA reads as TGTGCCTGGAGTGCGGGGTATGGCTACACCTTC. This encodes CAWSAGYGYTF.